This T cell receptor (beta chain) originates from a study of blood T cell repertoires in COVID-19. In the study overall: Donors in the United States, Italy and Spain gave samples during acute or convalescent COVID-19. The analysed material was cDNA or gDNA that came from T cells, B-cell-depleted T cells, or PBMCs.

Study processing details: Amplification of reference gene primers was used by the study to estimate nucleated cell counts. The method was immunoSEQ multiplex PCR; TCRdb's version includes in-frame clones alone and lacks a portion of them. That table supplies the V and J calls and clone size; D and trimming were determined from the DNA. The sample includes about 200,000 clones, roughly 80% of them seen just once. The CDR3 spans 13 residues. Germline V gives CDR1 SGHTA, CDR2 FQGTGA. The V end lost 3 bases, the J end lost 5 bases, and 10 bases lay between the germline ends. This clonotype was obtained from a woman aged 40 to 50 with active or convalescent COVID-19. The sequencing sample was made of peripheral blood. The rearrangement links TRBV7-3 to TRBJ2-5, with D possibly being TRBD2 (6 bases). This CDR3 is CASSLGGRETQYF. CDR3 bases: TGTGCCAGCAGCTTGGGGGGTAGGGAGACCCAGTACTTC.